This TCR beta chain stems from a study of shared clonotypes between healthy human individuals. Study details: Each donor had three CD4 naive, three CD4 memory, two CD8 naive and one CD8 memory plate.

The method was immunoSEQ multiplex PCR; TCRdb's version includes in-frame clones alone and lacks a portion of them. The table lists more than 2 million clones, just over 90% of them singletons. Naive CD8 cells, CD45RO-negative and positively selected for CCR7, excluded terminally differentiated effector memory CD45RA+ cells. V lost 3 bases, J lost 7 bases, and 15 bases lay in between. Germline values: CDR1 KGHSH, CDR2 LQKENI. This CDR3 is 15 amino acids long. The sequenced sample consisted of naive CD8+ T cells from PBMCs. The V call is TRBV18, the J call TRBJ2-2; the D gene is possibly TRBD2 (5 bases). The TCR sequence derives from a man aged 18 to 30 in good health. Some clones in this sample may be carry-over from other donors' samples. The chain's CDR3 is CASSPGGLQGGELFF. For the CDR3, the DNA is TGTGCCAGCTCACCGGGCGGGCTACAAGGCGGGGAGCTGTTTTTT.